Below are 10 T cell receptor beta chains sequenced from a single sample in a study of cytomegalovirus exposure and HLA in healthy donors. A multiplex PCR was run with 60 Vbeta primers and 13 Jbeta primers. Profiled with immunoSEQ multiplex PCR; TCRdb holds only in-frame clones, not every one. The sample has around 180,000 clones, 65% to 80% seen once. The source material was PBMCs. Receptor source: a woman aged 40 to 55 in good health and CMV-seronegative.

V usage is TRBV5-1 and J usage is TRBJ2-7; D unclear. Germline-derived CDR1 and CDR2 are SGHRS and YFSETQ. This CDR3 has 14 amino acids. V was trimmed by 4 bases and J by 0 bases, leaving 11 bases between them. CDR3 amino acids: CASSRGSDSYEQYF. DNA of the CDR3: TGCGCCAGCAGCCGAGGCTCGGACTCCTACGAGCAGTACTTC.

The chain employs TRBV30 and TRBJ1-5; the D is unclear. This CDR3 contains 13 residues. The V and J ends lost 0 bases and 4 bases respectively, with 7 bases between them. Germline CDR1 is GTSNPN and CDR2 is SVGIG (reference sequence). The CDR3 DNA is TGTGCCTGGAGTGTTTACGGGAATCAGCCCCAGCATTTT. Protein sequence: CAWSVYGNQPQHF.

This clone was picked up a small number of times. CDR3 coding DNA: TGCGCCAGCAGCCAAGGGGGACAGGGATACAGCGAAAAACTGTTTTTT. Translation gives CASSQGGQGYSEKLFF. V and J are TRBV4-1 and TRBJ1-4, with 9 nucleotides matching TRBD1. Germline CDR1 is MGHRA and CDR2 is YSYEKL. This CDR3 has 16 residues. V trimming: 1 base; J trimming: 8 bases; junction bases outside the gene matches: 8.

This chain links TRBV11-2 with TRBJ2-3, with a weak D call TRBD2 (6 bases). Looked up from germline, CDR1 is SGHAT and CDR2 is FQNNGV. The CDR3 is 14 amino acids. V was clipped by 1 base and J by 1 base, with 6 bases between them. This CDR3 is CASSLAGGTDTQYF. The CDR3 DNA follows: TGTGCCAGCAGCTTAGCGGGAGGCACAGATACGCAGTATTTT.

The chain recombines TRBV9 with TRBJ2-1; 13 bases match TRBD2. With V trimmed by 0 bases and J by 9 bases, 6 bases remained unmatched. Germline CDR1 and CDR2: SGDLS and YYNGEE. The CDR3 consists of 16 residues. CDR3 nucleotides: TGTGCCAGCAGCGTAGGGACTAGCGGGAGTGTTGGTGAGCAGTTCTTC. Translated, it gives CASSVGTSGSVGEQFF. Looking up the rest from reference TRBV9 and TRBJ2-1 gives the full variable domain: DSGVTQTPKHLITATGQRVTLRCSPRSGDLSVYWYQQSLDQGLQFLIQYYNGEERAKGNILERFSAQQFPDLHSELNLSSLELGDSALYFCASSVGTSGSVGEQFFGPGTRLTVL.

This chain joins TRBV6-5 and TRBJ2-7; TRBD2 agrees at 14 bases. V lost 6 bases and J lost 6; bases outside the gene matches: 7. The germline V gene encodes CDR1 MNHEY and CDR2 SVGAGI. The CDR3 is 15 residues long. For the CDR3, the DNA is TGTGCCAGCAGACCTTCCGGGACTAGCGGGAGCGAGCAGTACTTC. Protein: CASRPSGTSGSEQYF.

Details on this clone: Other DNA variants within this sample encode the same CDR3. The V call is TRBV18, the J call TRBJ1-1; a possible D gene is TRBD1 (6 bases). Germline V lookup: CDR1 KGHSH, CDR2 LQKENI. The CDR3 consists of 14 residues. The germline V and J ends were trimmed by 2 bases and 0 bases, with 7 bases remaining between them. CDR3 sequence (DNA): TGTGCCAGCTCACCAGGACAGATGAACACTGAAGCTTTCTTT. This sequence encodes CASSPGQMNTEAFF.

The rearrangement uses TRBV21-1 and TRBJ1-1. TRBV21-1 represents a pseudogene. There are 13 residues in the CDR3. The CDR3 nucleotides read TGTGCCAGCAGCAAAGTCGGGGGAGGGCGGGCTTTCTTT. This translates into CASSKVGGGRAFF.

The chain links TRBV2 to TRBJ1-1, with TRBD1 identical over 8 bases. Trimming took 7 bases from V and 2 from J; bases not matched to a gene: 6. CDR1 and CDR2 (germline): SNHLY, FYNNEI. This CDR3 comprises 14 residues. CDR3 sequence: CASIGDRQNTEAFF. CDR3 nucleotides: TGTGCCAGCATTGGGGACAGGCAAAACACTGAAGCTTTCTTT. Drawing the rest from reference TRBV2 and TRBJ1-1, the complete variable domain is EPEVTQTPSHQVTQMGQEVILRCVPISNHLYFYWYRQILGQKVEFLVSFYNNEISEKSEIFDDQFSVERPDGSNFTLKIRSTKLEDSAMYFCASIGDRQNTEAFFGQGTRLTVV.

A remark on this clone: The junction departs from germline at one end; a sequencing error may be responsible. The V gene is TRBV5-1, the J gene TRBJ2-7; possible D gene TRBD1, 6 bases. Germline V CDR1 and CDR2: SGHRS, YFSETQ. CDR3 length: 15 residues. For the CDR3, the DNA is TGCGCCAGCAGCTTGGGGGGGACAAACTCATACGTGCAGTACTTC. The encoded protein is CASSLGGTNSYVQYF.